This entry lists 27 T cell receptor beta chains sequenced from one sample in a study of T cells in Graves' hyperthyroidism and ophthalmopathy. RNA transcripts gave rise to amplified TCR beta CDR3 regions. HTBI primers were the set used in a first-round RT-PCR of the TCR CDR3. TCRdb processed the multiplex PCR reads anew with MiXCR; each CDR3 protein has one entry. This sample has roughly 580,000 distinct CDR3 sequences, with just over 45% found just once. Specimen: peripheral blood or thyroid tissue (not recorded which). These receptors were collected from a woman aged 18-29 years with Graves' hyperthyroidism.

The chain recombines TRBV20-1 with TRBJ2-5; D is unclear. Germline V CDR1 and CDR2: DFQATT, SNEGSKA (reference sequence). Deletions cut 0 bases from V and 2 bases from J, with 13 bases between. The CDR3 loop spans 15 amino acids. CDR3 residues: CSARDMLSGQETQYF. The DNA of the CDR3 is TGCAGTGCTAGAGATATGTTAAGTGGTCAAGAGACCCAGTACTTC.

The CDR3 DNA sequence: TGTGCCAGCGGGCCACAGAAGGCTGGCTACACCTTC. As protein: CASGPQKAGYTF. This chain joins TRBV11-1 and TRBJ1-2, with D hard to call. V dropped 8 bases and J dropped 7 bases, with 14 bases sitting between them. The CDR3 covers 12 residues. In germline, CDR1 is SGHAT, CDR2 FQDESV (reference sequence).

The chain joins TRBV7-6 to TRBJ1-1; tentative D call: TRBD1 (6 bases). The V end lost 5 bases, the J end lost 7 bases, and 17 bases lay between the germline ends. Germline CDR1 is SGHVS and CDR2 is FNYEAQ. CDR3 length equals 14 residues. In DNA form, the CDR3 reads TGTGCCAGCAGCAGGGGGGACGAGCGGAATGAAGCTTTCTTT. Translated, it gives CASSRGDERNEAFF. The variable domain in full, with the rest retrieved from reference TRBV7-6 and TRBJ1-1, is GAGVSQSPRYKVTKRGQDVALRCDPISGHVSLYWYRQALGQGPEFLTYFNYEAQQDKSGLPNDRFSAERPEGSISTLTIQRTEQRDSAMYRCASSRGDERNEAFFGQGTRLTVV.

At least ten counts were recorded for this clonotype. This chain links TRBV7-9 with TRBJ2-6, with a possible D match to TRBD1 (6 bases). Germline CDR1 reads SEHNR; CDR2 reads FQNEAQ (reference sequence). This CDR3 has 18 residues. V shed 2 bases and J shed 1 base, with 15 bases lying between them. CDR3 sequence reads: CASSLPPGVGSGANVLTF. Written as DNA, the CDR3 is TGTGCCAGCAGCTTACCCCCAGGGGTAGGTTCTGGGGCCAACGTCCTGACTTTC.

This chain connects TRBV25-1 to TRBJ1-5; 7 bases match TRBD1. This CDR3 is built from 13 residues. CDR1 is MGHDK, CDR2 SYGVNS, per germline. The CDR3 is CARQGWGNQPQHF. CDR3 DNA: TGTGCTAGACAGGGCTGGGGCAATCAGCCCCAGCATTTT.

The chain recombines TRBV19 with TRBJ1-1, with 7 bases matching TRBD1. Germline lookup yields CDR1 LNHDA and CDR2 SQIVND (reference sequence). The CDR3 spans 16 residues. With 3 bases clipped from V and 0 bases from J, the junction kept 7 bases outside the gene matches. CDR3 amino acids: CASSIGGDSLNTEAFF. The CDR3 nucleotides are TGTGCCAGTAGTATTGGGGGGGACAGCTTGAACACTGAAGCTTTCTTT.

The chain employs TRBV11-2 and TRBJ1-6, with unresolved D. Trimming removed 0 bases at V and 7 bases at J, with 7 bases between. The CDR3 has 14 amino acids. The germline CDR1 and CDR2 sequences are SGHAT and FQNNGV. The CDR3 loop is CASSLDLPNSPLHF. CDR3 DNA sequence: TGTGCCAGCAGCTTAGATCTCCCGAATTCACCCCTCCACTTT.

Only a few counts were recorded for this clonotype. The chain uses TRBV7-9 and TRBJ2-7; TRBD2 agrees at 8 bases. There are 15 residues in the CDR3. Trimming at V came to 3 bases and at J to 2 bases, leaving 6 bases not matched to a gene. Germline lookup yields CDR1 SEHNR and CDR2 FQNEAQ (reference sequence). As DNA, the CDR3 is TGTGCCAGCAGCTTCAGCGGGAGAGATCCCTACGAGCAGTACTTC. Translating it yields CASSFSGRDPYEQYF.

This clonotype was counted only a few times. The chain joins TRBV6-2 or TRBV6-3 to TRBJ1-2; perhaps TRBD1 as D (5 bases). Germline V CDR1 and CDR2: MNHEY, SVGEGT. V was clipped by 7 bases and J by 8 bases, with 17 bases between them. The CDR3 totals 13 residues. CDR3 sequence: CASTYGASGGYTF. The CDR3 DNA reads as TGTGCCAGCACCTACGGGGCGTCGGGGGGCTACACCTTC.

This chain uses TRBV2 with TRBJ1-2; 9 nucleotides align to TRBD1. Trimming cost V 5 bases and J 6 bases; bases outside gene matches: 13. CDR1 is SNHLY, CDR2 FYNNEI, per germline. The CDR3 covers 16 residues. CDR3 DNA sequence: TGTGCCAGCAGTTCAAGGGACAGGGAGAATGGGGATGGCTACACCTTC. This translates into CASSSRDRENGDGYTF.

In this sample, this clonotype turned up once. Possible read error: a much larger clone is one base away. In this CDR3 the conserved last residue, phenylalanine or tryptophan, is missing, so a read error is likely. CDR3 sequence reads: CASSLGTGGDGYTS. The CDR3 nucleotides read TGTGCCAGCAGCTTAGGGACAGGGGGGGATGGCTACACCTCC. V gene TRBV7-6 combines with J gene TRBJ1-2; 10 bases are a match to TRBD1. Germline trimming cut 1 base from V and 6 bases from J; bases unmatched to any gene: 2. CDR1 is SGHVS and CDR2 is FNYEAQ in the germline V gene. This CDR3 region has 14 residues.

The chain recombines TRBV25-1 with TRBJ1-2; 7 bases are a match to TRBD1. V lost 11 bases to trimming and J lost 7 bases; unmatched junction nucleotides: 13. There are 13 residues in the CDR3. In germline, CDR1 is MGHDK, CDR2 SYGVNS. The CDR3 DNA is TGTGCCTGGAGTGTCCCCGGGGACAGTGGCTACACCTTC. Protein: CAWSVPGDSGYTF.

This rearrangement joins TRBV20-1 to TRBJ2-7; D is perhaps TRBD2 (6 bases). Trimming shortened V by 5 bases and J by 7 bases, and 21 bases separated the two germline ends. CDR3 length: 14 residues. Germline V gives CDR1 DFQATT, CDR2 SNEGSKA (reference sequence). CDR3 DNA sequence: TGCAGTGCTGACCGGTACGCGGGAAAGAGTGAGCAGTACTTC. Translated, it gives CSADRYAGKSEQYF.

V is TRBV2 and J is TRBJ2-2; TRBD2 aligns across 10 bases. The germline V gene has CDR1 SNHLY and CDR2 FYNNEI. This CDR3 has 16 residues. Trimming removed 6 bases from V and 3 bases from J; junction bases left unmatched: 7. The DNA of the CDR3 is TGTGCCAGCAGAGCCCGGACTAGCGGAGACACCGGGGAGCTGTTTTTT. It translates to CASRARTSGDTGELFF.

Points on this clonotype: A junction end diverges from the germline sequence, so it may reflect a read error. This chain's CDR3 is CSARDPRGQADEAF. DNA for the CDR3: TGCAGTGCTAGAGATCCGAGGGGGCAGGCGGATGAAGCTTTC. The chain joins TRBV20-1 to TRBJ2-6, with 7 positions matching TRBD1. The CDR3 spans 14 residues. Germline assignment: CDR1 DFQATT and CDR2 SNEGSKA (reference sequence).

The V and J genes are TRBV10-3 and TRBJ1-1; D uncertain. The CDR3 is 13 residues long. The ends were cut back, 4 bases at V and 1 base at J, with 7 bases in the middle. CDR1 ENHRY and CDR2 SYGVKD come from the germline V gene. The CDR3: CAISGEGNTEAFF. CDR3 DNA: TGTGCCATCAGTGGGGAGGGGAACACTGAAGCTTTCTTT.

The gene calls are TRBV25-1 and TRBJ1-4; a weak D match, TRBD1 (6 bases). The germline gives CDR1 MGHDK, CDR2 SYGVNS. CDR3 length equals 15 residues. The V gene lost 5 bases and the J gene lost 8 bases, with 18 bases spanning the gap. CDR3 in amino acids: CASSLSRGREEKLFF. In DNA, the CDR3 is TGTGCCAGCAGTTTATCCAGGGGTCGGGAGGAAAAACTGTTTTTT.

This clonotype was seen more than once but under ten times. The CDR3 region has the DNA TGCGCCAGCAGCCCATACTCAGCTTCGGGACAGCCCCAGCATTTT. Amino acid sequence: CASSPYSASGQPQHF. This chain links TRBV4-3 with TRBJ1-5; unclear D gene. The V gene lost 4 bases and the J gene lost 7 bases, with 17 bases spanning the gap. Per germline, CDR1 LGHNA and CDR2 YSLEER. The CDR3 contains 15 residues.

This clonotype was recorded many times. The chain links TRBV29-1 to TRBJ1-1; 7 bases match TRBD1. CDR3 length: 14 residues. The V segment lost 4 bases and the J segment 4 bases; nucleotides outside the gene matches: 9. Germline lookup yields CDR1 SQVTM and CDR2 ANQGSEA. DNA of the CDR3: TGCAGCGTTGTATCGACAGGGTGGGGCACTGAAGCTTTCTTT. This sequence encodes CSVVSTGWGTEAFF.

The chain recombines TRBV6-1 with TRBJ2-7; 12 bases map to TRBD2. CDR1 is MNHNS and CDR2 is SASEGT in the germline V gene. Germline trimming cut 6 bases from V and 0 bases from J; bases unmatched to any gene: 3. The CDR3 runs 15 residues. The CDR3 coding sequence is TGTGCCAGCAGAAAGACTAGCGGGAGCTCCTACGAGCAGTACTTC. It yields the protein CASRKTSGSSYEQYF.

The J gene is TRBJ2-7, the V gene TRBV19, with 12 nucleotides matching TRBD2. CDR3 size: 14 residues. V shed 5 bases and J 7 bases; nucleotides not matched to a gene: 6. The germline V gene has CDR1 LNHDA and CDR2 SQIVND (reference sequence). CDR3 amino acids: CASSPTSGSREQYF. The CDR3 bases are TGTGCCAGTAGTCCGACTAGCGGGAGTAGGGAGCAGTACTTC.

V usage is TRBV5-1 and J usage is TRBJ2-5, with D possibly matching TRBD1 (6 bases). The CDR3 is 15 amino acids. Trimming removed 2 bases from V and 2 bases from J, with 13 bases in between. Germline-derived CDR1 and CDR2 are SGHRS and YFSETQ. CDR3 sequence: CASSFYGTLQETQYF. For the CDR3, the DNA is TGCGCCAGCAGCTTTTACGGGACACTTCAAGAGACCCAGTACTTC.

This clonotype was seen at least ten times. The V and J genes are TRBV29-1 and TRBJ2-7, with 10 bases matching TRBD1. V shed 1 base, J shed 7 bases, and the junction held 7 bases outside the gene matches. CDR3 length: 14 residues. Germline CDR1 reads SQVTM; CDR2 reads ANQGSEA. The CDR3: CSVEAGTGVGEQYF. The CDR3 coding sequence is TGCAGCGTTGAAGCGGGGACAGGGGTGGGTGAGCAGTACTTC.

The chain links TRBV20-1 to TRBJ1-2, with D maybe TRBD1 (5 bases). The CDR3 is 14 residues long. CDR1 is DFQATT, CDR2 SNEGSKA, per germline (reference sequence). The V gene lost 6 bases and the J gene lost 7 bases, with 21 bases spanning the gap. CDR3 bases: TGCAGTGCCACTGAACCGGGACCGCCTTCTGGCTACACCTTC. It yields the protein CSATEPGPPSGYTF.

This sequence joins TRBV6-1 and TRBJ2-2; D remains ambiguous. Germline assignment: CDR1 MNHNS and CDR2 SASEGT. This CDR3 region has 13 residues. V shed 8 bases and J shed 4 bases, with 11 bases lying between them. The CDR3 loop reads CASAIDGTGELFF. The DNA for the CDR3 is TGTGCCAGCGCCATTGATGGCACCGGGGAGCTGTTTTTT.

The chain has TRBV20-1 and TRBJ2-7; maybe TRBD2 (6 bases). The CDR3 contains 13 residues. Germline V gene data show CDR1 as DFQATT and CDR2 as SNEGSKA (reference sequence). The germline V and J ends were trimmed by 3 bases and 6 bases, with 15 bases remaining between them. The CDR3 DNA sequence: TGCAGTGCTAGGGGTGTTACTAGCCCCGAGCAGTACTTC. Its translation: CSARGVTSPEQYF.

V gene TRBV29-1 combines with J gene TRBJ2-5, with a tentative D call TRBD2 (5 bases). Germline V gives CDR1 SQVTM, CDR2 ANQGSEA. The CDR3 contains 11 residues. V was shortened by 8 bases and J by 2 bases, with 9 bases between the two germline ends. CDR3 residues: CSPGIQETQYF. The CDR3 bases are TGCAGCCCGGGGATTCAAGAGACCCAGTACTTC.